This section outlines one T cell receptor beta chain sequence together with its context. The method was immunoSEQ multiplex PCR; TCRdb's version includes in-frame clones alone and lacks a portion of them. The sample records 150,000 to 200,000 clones, 91% being singletons. The record originates from a study of control samples from healthy donors and cancer patients. The specimen was blood. The receptor was isolated from a woman in her twenties or thirties in good health.

DNA of the CDR3: TGTGCCAGCAGCTTGGGACCCTCGAACACTGAAGCTTTCTTT. Translating it yields CASSLGPSNTEAFF. The chain has TRBV7-9 and TRBJ1-1, with D maybe TRBD1 (5 bases). Per germline, CDR1 SEHNR and CDR2 FQNEAQ (reference sequence). The CDR3 length is 14 residues. Trimming removed 3 bases from V and 1 base from J, with 9 bases in between.